These 10 T cell receptor beta chains came from one sample sequenced in a study of blood T cell repertoires in COVID-19. Sequenced by immunoSEQ multiplex PCR; TCRdb stores in-frame clones only, minus some. Of about 220,000 clones listed, roughly 84% were seen once; the top ten hold approximately 3.8%. Sequenced input: peripheral blood. The receptor source for this set is an elderly woman with acute or convalescent COVID-19.

The rearrangement joins TRBV6-5 to TRBJ1-2; the D gene is possibly TRBD1 (5 bases). V was shortened by 7 bases and J by 4 bases, with 16 bases between the two germline ends. The length of the CDR3 is 14 residues. Germline values: CDR1 MNHEY, CDR2 SVGAGI. The CDR3 here is CASTKTDASYGYTF. In nucleotides, the CDR3 is TGTGCCAGCACCAAGACAGACGCCTCCTATGGCTACACCTTC.

The chain joins TRBV19 to TRBJ2-6; D perhaps matches TRBD1 (5 bases). The V gene lost 1 base and the J gene lost 1 base, with 8 bases spanning the gap. The germline V gene encodes CDR1 LNHDA and CDR2 SQIVND (reference sequence). The CDR3 runs 16 residues. The CDR3 sequence: CASSIAQGSGANVLTF. CDR3 in DNA: TGTGCCAGTAGTATAGCCCAGGGTTCTGGGGCCAACGTCCTGACTTTC. Filled out from reference TRBV19 and TRBJ2-6, the complete variable domain reads DGGITQSPKYLFRKEGQNVTLSCEQNLNHDAMYWYRQDPGQGLRLIYYSQIVNDFQKGDIAEGYSVSREKKESFPLTVTSAQKNPTAFYLCASSIAQGSGANVLTFGAGSRLTVL.

The V and J genes are TRBV18 and TRBJ2-2; possible D gene TRBD1, 6 bases. The V end lost 2 bases, the J end lost 3 bases, and 25 bases lay between the germline ends. The CDR3 length is 20 residues. CDR1 and CDR2 from the germline V gene are KGHSH and LQKENI. DNA of the CDR3: TGTGCCAGCTCACCAATCTCCCTGGGGGCAGGTACGTCGGACACCGGGGAGCTGTTTTTT. Translating gives CASSPISLGAGTSDTGELFF. Based on the CDR3 plus reference TRBV18 and TRBJ2-2, the full variable domain is NAGVMQNPRHLVRRRGQEARLRCSPMKGHSHVYWYRQLPEEGLKFMVYLQKENIIDESGMPKERFSAEFPKEGPSILRIQQVVRGDSAAYFCASSPISLGAGTSDTGELFFGEGSRLTVL.

This sequence joins TRBV19 and TRBJ1-1, with 11 bases matching TRBD1. The CDR3 contains 14 residues. Trimming at V came to 6 bases and at J to 3 bases, leaving 3 bases not matched to a gene. Germline V gene sequence: CDR1 LNHDA, CDR2 SQIVND (reference sequence). As DNA, the CDR3 is TGTGCCAGTAGAGGGACAGGGGGTCACACTGAAGCTTTCTTT. It specifies CASRGTGGHTEAFF. Together with reference TRBV19 and TRBJ1-1, the CDR3 gives the full variable domain: DGGITQSPKYLFRKEGQNVTLSCEQNLNHDAMYWYRQDPGQGLRLIYYSQIVNDFQKGDIAEGYSVSREKKESFPLTVTSAQKNPTAFYLCASRGTGGHTEAFFGQGTRLTVV.

The chain uses TRBV12-3 or TRBV12-4 and TRBJ1-2; no firm D call. The CDR3 length is 12 residues. Trimming removed 5 bases from V and 7 bases from J, with 11 bases in between. Here the CDR3 reads CASSREYTGYTF. The CDR3 DNA follows: TGTGCCAGCAGTCGGGAATACACTGGCTACACCTTC.

The chain recombines TRBV10-2 with TRBJ2-1; TRBD2 agrees at 16 bases. Looked up from germline, CDR1 is WSHSY and CDR2 is SAAADI. This CDR3 has 15 residues. V dropped 9 bases and J dropped 10; count of bases not matched to a gene: 9. The CDR3 DNA reads as TGCGCCAGTGGGACTAGCGGGGGGGCGGGACGCGAGCAGTTCTTC. Translating it yields CASGTSGGAGREQFF.

The gene calls are TRBV12-3 or TRBV12-4 and TRBJ1-5, with D possibly TRBD1 on 5 matching bases. The V end was cut by 4 bases, the J end by 7 bases, with 11 bases between. This CDR3 contains 13 residues. The CDR3 reads CASSWGFNQPQHF. The CDR3 DNA reads TGTGCCAGCAGTTGGGGCTTTAACCAGCCCCAGCATTTT.

V usage is TRBV30 and J usage is TRBJ1-6; 7 bases map to TRBD1. The V gene's germline CDR1 is GTSNPN and CDR2 SVGIG (reference sequence). The CDR3 totals 14 residues. Trimming took 0 bases from V and 14 from J; bases not matched to a gene: 10. The CDR3 nucleotides read TGTGCCTGGAGTGTAGGGCAGGGGGACCTAGCCCTCCACTTT. It specifies CAWSVGQGDLALHF. The entire variable domain, with the rest obtained from reference TRBV30 and TRBJ1-6, is as follows: SQTIHQWPATLVQPVGSPLSLECTVEGTSNPNLYWYRQAAGRGLQLLFYSVGIGQISSEVPQNLSASRPQDRQFILSSKKLLLSDSGFYLCAWSVGQGDLALHFGNGTRLTVT.

The chain is built from TRBV9 and TRBJ2-5, with D possibly being TRBD2 (5 bases). The V gene lost 4 bases and the J gene lost 2 bases, with 9 bases spanning the gap. Germline V gives CDR1 SGDLS, CDR2 YYNGEE. CDR3 length: 13 amino acids. Written as DNA, the CDR3 is TGTGCCAGCAGCCGGACTTTTCAAGAGACCCAGTACTTC. It is translated as CASSRTFQETQYF.

This chain uses TRBV12-3 or TRBV12-4 with TRBJ2-3; possibly TRBD2 for D (7 bases). The CDR3 is 12 residues long. Trimming took off 5 bases at V and 12 bases at J, with 15 bases between the two ends. CDR3 in DNA: TGTGCCAGCAGTATGTCGGGGGGCCCCCAGTATTTT. Encoded protein: CASSMSGGPQYF.